This TCR beta chain was sequenced in a study of T-cell reconstitution after alpha-beta-depleted transplantation in children. Germline V lookup: CDR1 SQVTM, CDR2 ANQGSEA. The V segment lost 7 bases and the J segment 7 bases; nucleotides outside the gene matches: 9. The CDR3 is made up of 13 amino acids. This clonotype was found a few times. Unique molecular identifiers were built into the TCRbeta library. MiXCR, applied by TCRdb to the PCR reads, yields one record per CDR3 protein. There are approximately 340,000 distinct CDR3 sequences in the sample; about a tenth occur only once, and 2% to 3% lies in the top ten.

The chain uses TRBV29-1 and TRBJ2-1, with 8 nucleotides matching TRBD1. The sample was PBMCs from the stem cell graft donor, taken from the stem cell graft. The TCR sequence derives from a human donor who donated a stem cell graft to a child with acute lymphoblastic leukemia. The CDR3 here is CSGGSRGQNEQFF. The CDR3, as DNA: TGCAGCGGGGGCAGCAGGGGGCAGAATGAGCAGTTCTTC.